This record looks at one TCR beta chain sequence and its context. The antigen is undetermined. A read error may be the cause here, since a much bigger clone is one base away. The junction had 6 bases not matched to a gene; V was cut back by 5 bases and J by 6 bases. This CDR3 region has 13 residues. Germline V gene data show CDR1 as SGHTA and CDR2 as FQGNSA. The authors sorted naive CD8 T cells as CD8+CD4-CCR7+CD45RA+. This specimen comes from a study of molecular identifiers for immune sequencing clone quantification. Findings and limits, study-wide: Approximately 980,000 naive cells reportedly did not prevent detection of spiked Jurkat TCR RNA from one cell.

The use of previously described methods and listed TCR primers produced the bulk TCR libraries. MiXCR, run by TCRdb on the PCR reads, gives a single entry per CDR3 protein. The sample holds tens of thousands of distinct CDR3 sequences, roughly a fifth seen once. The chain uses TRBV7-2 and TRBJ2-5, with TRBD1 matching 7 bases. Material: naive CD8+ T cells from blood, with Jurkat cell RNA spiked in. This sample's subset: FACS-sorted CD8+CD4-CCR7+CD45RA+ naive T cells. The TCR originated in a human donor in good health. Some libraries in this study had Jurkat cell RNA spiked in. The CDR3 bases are TGTGCCAGCAGCCCAGGGGGTCGGAAGACCCAGTACTTC. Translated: CASSPGGRKTQYF.